This T cell receptor beta chain derives from a study of cytomegalovirus exposure and HLA in healthy donors. Every donor was a healthy person donating bone marrow. The PCR ran on 60 Vbeta and 13 Jbeta primers. TCRdb's table, derived via immunoSEQ multiplex PCR, lists solely in-frame clones and lacks some. In the table there are 30,000 to 40,000 clones, roughly 64% of which are singletons. Note on this clone: Its matching antigen is unknown.

The CDR3 extends over 15 amino acids. The germline V and J ends were trimmed by 5 bases and 1 base, with 11 bases remaining between them. Germline V gene sequence: CDR1 LNHDA, CDR2 SQIVND (reference sequence). The study, taken as a whole, reports: TCR beta chain V- and J-gene trimming was linked, in a later analysis, to a missense variant in DCLRE1C.

This receptor was taken from a man aged 35 to 55 in good health and CMV-seropositive. The sample taken for sequencing was PBMCs. V and J are TRBV19 and TRBJ1-4; TRBD1 is a possible D gene (6 bases). This CDR3 is CASSQQGRTNEKLFF. For the CDR3, the DNA is TGTGCCAGTAGTCAACAGGGCAGAACTAATGAAAAACTGTTTTTT. The full variable domain, with the rest looked up from reference TRBV19 and TRBJ1-4, is DGGITQSPKYLFRKEGQNVTLSCEQNLNHDAMYWYRQDPGQGLRLIYYSQIVNDFQKGDIAEGYSVSREKKESFPLTVTSAQKNPTAFYLCASSQQGRTNEKLFFGSGTQLSVL.